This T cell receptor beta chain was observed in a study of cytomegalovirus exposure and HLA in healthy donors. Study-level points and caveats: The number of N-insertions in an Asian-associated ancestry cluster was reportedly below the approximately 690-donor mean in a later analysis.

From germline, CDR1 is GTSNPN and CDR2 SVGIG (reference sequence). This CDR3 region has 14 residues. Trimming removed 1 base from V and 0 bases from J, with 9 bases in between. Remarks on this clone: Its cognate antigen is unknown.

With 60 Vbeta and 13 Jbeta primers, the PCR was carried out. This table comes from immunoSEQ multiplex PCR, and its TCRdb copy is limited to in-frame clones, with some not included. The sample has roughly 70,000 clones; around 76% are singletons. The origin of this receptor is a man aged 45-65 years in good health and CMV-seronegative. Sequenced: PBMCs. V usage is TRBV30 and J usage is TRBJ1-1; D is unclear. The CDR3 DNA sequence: TGTGCCTGGAGTGAGCCGAGGATGAACACTGAAGCTTTCTTT. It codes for CAWSEPRMNTEAFF.